This TCR beta chain was sequenced in a study of Ad26.COV2.S vaccination and SARS-CoV-2 variants. Notes on the study in general: Researchers cautioned that TCR breadth and depth analyses may have underestimated total T cell responses. CD8+ and CD4+ T cells specific for spike reportedly responded with substantial breadth after vaccination.

Noted treatment: roughly 19 received Ad26.COV2.S at low or high dose, single or two shots; about 5 received placebo; per-sample allocation not given. Samples analyzed were those drawn on day 63 after the first vaccine or placebo injection. An adult aged 18-55 years in Boston served as the donor. This table comes from immunoSEQ multiplex PCR, and its TCRdb copy is limited to in-frame clones, with some not included. The sample contains 350,000 to 400,000 clones, around nine tenths of which appear only once. The CDR3 has 15 amino acids. V was clipped by 0 bases and J by 4 bases, with 10 bases between them. Germline V gene data show CDR1 as SGHDT and CDR2 as YYEEEE. Concerning this clone itself: Antigen specificity is unknown.

The specimen was peripheral blood, collected in a trial of Ad26.COV2.S vaccine versus placebo. The V call is TRBV5-6, the J call TRBJ2-2; D gene unclear. The source of this sequence is a person aged 18-60 years who received the Ad26.COV2.S COVID-19 vaccine or a placebo. CDR3 DNA sequence: TGTGCCAGCAGCTTGGGGGCTCTTTTCACCGGGGAGCTGTTTTTT. This gives the protein CASSLGALFTGELFF.